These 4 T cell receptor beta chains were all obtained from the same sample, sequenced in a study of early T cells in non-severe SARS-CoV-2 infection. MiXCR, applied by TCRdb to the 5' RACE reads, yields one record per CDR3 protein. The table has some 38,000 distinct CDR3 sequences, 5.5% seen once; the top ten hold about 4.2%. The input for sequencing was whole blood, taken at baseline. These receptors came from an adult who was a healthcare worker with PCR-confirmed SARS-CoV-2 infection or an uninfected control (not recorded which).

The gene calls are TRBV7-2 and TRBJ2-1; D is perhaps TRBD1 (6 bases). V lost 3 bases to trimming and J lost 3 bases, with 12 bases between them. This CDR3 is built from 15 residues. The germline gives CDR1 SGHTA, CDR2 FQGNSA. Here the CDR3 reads CASSLRGFRYNEQFF. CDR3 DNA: TGTGCCAGCAGCTTGAGGGGGTTCCGCTACAATGAGCAGTTCTTC.

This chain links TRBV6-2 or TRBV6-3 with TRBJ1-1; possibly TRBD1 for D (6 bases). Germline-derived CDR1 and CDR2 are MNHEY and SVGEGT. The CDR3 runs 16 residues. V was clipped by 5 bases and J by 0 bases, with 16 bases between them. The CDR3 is CASSGRTAIMNTEAFF. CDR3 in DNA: TGTGCCAGCAGTGGCCGGACAGCGATCATGAACACTGAAGCTTTCTTT.

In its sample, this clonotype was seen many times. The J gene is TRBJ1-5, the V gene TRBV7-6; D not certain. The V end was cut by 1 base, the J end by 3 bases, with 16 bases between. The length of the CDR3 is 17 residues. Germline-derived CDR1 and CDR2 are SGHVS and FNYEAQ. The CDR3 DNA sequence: TGTGCCAGCAGCTTAGACCCGGGGATGGTTCTCAATCAGCCCCAGCATTTT. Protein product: CASSLDPGMVLNQPQHF.

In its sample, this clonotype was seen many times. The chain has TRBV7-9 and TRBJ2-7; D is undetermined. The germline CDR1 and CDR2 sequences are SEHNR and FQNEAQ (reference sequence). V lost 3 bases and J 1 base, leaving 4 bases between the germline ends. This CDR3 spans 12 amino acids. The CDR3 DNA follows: TGTGCCAGCAGCTTGGAGTCCTACGAGCAGTACTTC. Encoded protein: CASSLESYEQYF.